Sequencing of this TCR beta chain was carried out in a study of identical twins. There are many counts of this clonotype. Its antigen is unidentified. Findings of the study overall: Interpretation of the results relied on cross-sectional statistical analysis and not on following the same donors. Recombination models fit unrelated individuals' TCR alpha sharing but underestimated twins'.

TCRdb re-derived calls from the 5' RACE reads in MiXCR, one entry per CDR3 protein. In the table there are fewer than 450,000 distinct CDR3 sequences, around 9.7% of which are singletons. The sequence derives from a woman between 50 and 59 years old in good health. Specimen: naive T cells sorted from blood.

For the CDR3, the DNA is TGTGCCAGCAGTTCGATTCCTCAGCCCCAGCATTTT. As protein: CASSSIPQPQHF. The V gene is TRBV12-3 or TRBV12-4, the J gene TRBJ1-5; D gene uncertain. Trimming took off 4 bases at V and 6 bases at J, with 7 bases between the two ends. The CDR3 length is 12 residues.